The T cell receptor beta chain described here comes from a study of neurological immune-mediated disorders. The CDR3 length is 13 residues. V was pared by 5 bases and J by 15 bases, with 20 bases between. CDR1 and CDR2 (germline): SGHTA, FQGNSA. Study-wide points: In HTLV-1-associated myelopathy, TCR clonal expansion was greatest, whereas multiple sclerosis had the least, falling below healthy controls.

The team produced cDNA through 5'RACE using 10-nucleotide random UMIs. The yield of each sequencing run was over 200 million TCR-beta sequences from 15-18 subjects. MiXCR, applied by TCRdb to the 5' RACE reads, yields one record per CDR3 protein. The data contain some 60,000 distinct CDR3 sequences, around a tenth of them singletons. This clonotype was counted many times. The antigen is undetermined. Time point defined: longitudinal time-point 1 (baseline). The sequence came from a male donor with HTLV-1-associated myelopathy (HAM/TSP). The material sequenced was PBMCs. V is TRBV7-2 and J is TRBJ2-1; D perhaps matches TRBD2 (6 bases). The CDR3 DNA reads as TGTGCCAGCAGCCCCCGAAGGGAGGCCGGCTGGTTCTTC. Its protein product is CASSPRREAGWFF.